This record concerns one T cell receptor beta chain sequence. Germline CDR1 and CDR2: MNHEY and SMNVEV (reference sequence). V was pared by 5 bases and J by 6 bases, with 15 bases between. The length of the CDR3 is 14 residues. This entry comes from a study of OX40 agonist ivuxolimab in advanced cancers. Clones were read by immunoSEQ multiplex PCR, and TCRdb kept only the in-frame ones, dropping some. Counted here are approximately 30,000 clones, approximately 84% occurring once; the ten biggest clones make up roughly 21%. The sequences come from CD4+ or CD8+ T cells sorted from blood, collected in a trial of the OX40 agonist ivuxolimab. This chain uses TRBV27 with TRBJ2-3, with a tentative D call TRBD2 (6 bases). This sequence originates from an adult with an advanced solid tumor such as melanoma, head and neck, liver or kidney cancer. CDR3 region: CASSRGLIRDTQYF. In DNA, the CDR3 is TGTGCCAGCAGTCGGGGACTGATTCGGGATACGCAGTATTTT.